This T cell receptor beta chain was found in a study of blood T cell repertoires in COVID-19. The overall study: From the United States, Italy and Spain came samples of acute and convalescent COVID-19. PBMCs, B-cell-depleted T cells, or T cells were the source of the cDNA or gDNA that made up the material.

Methods used by the authors: Cell counts per sample came from amplifying reference gene primers. Sequencing was performed with immunoSEQ multiplex PCR; in TCRdb, only in-frame clones are kept and a portion is missing. V, J and clone size reflect that table, while D and trimming were determined from the DNA. The sample shows 120,000 or so clones, 87% of them seen only once. Trimming took 5 bases from V and 1 from J; bases not matched to a gene: 5. CDR3 size: 14 residues. From germline, CDR1 is SGHRS and CDR2 YFSETQ. The source is a human donor in a cohort sampled during active COVID-19. Sequencing was carried out using peripheral blood. This chain uses TRBV5-1 with TRBJ2-5; 7 nucleotides agree with TRBD2. The CDR3 reads CASRVGLPQETQYF. CDR3 DNA sequence: TGCGCCAGCAGGGTGGGACTACCCCAAGAGACCCAGTACTTC. Variable domain in full (rest from reference TRBV5-1 and TRBJ2-5): KAGVTQTPRYLIKTRGQQVTLSCSPISGHRSVSWYQQTPGQGLQFLFEYFSETQRNKGNFPGRFSGRQFSNSRSEMNVSTLELGDSALYLCASRVGLPQETQYFGPGTRLLVL.